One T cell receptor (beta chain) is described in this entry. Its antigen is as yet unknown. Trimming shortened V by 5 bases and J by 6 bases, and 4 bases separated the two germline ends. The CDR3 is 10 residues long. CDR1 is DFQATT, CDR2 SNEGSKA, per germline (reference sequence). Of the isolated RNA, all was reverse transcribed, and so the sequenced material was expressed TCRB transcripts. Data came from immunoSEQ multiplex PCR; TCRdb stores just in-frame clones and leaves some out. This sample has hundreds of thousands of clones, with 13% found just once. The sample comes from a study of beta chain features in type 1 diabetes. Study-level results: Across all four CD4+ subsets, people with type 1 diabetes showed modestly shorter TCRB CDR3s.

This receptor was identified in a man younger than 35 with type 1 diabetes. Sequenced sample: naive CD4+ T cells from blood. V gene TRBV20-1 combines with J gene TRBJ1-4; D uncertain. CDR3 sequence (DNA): TGCAGTGCTTGGTATGAAAAACTGTTTTTT. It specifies CSAWYEKLFF.